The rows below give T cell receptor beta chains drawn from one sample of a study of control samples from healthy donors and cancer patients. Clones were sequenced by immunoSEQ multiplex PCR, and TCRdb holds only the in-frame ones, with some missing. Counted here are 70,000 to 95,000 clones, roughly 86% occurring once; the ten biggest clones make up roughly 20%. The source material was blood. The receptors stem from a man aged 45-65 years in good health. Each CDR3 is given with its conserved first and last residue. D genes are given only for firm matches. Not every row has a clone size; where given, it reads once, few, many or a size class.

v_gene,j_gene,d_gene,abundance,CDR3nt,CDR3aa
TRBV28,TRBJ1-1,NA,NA,TGTGCCAGCAGTGGGGCGGGGGCGCTAAGGTGGACTGAAGCTTTCTTT,CASSGAGALRWTEAFF
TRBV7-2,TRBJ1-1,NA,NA,TGTGCCAGCAGCTTAGGGTCCACGAAGACTGAAGCTTTCTTT,CASSLGSTKTEAFF
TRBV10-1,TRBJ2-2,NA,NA,TGCGCCAGCAGTGAGAGCCTCGGGGGAAAGGCCGGGGAGCTGTTTTTT,CASSESLGGKAGELFF
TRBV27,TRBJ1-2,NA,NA,TGTGCCAGCAGTACCGGGACAACTAACTATGGCTACACCTTC,CASSTGTTNYGYTF
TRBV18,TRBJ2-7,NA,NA,TGTGCCAGCTCACCGGGGGGACCTCCCTACGAGCAGTACTTC,CASSPGGPPYEQYF
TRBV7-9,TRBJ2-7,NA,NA,TGTGCCAGCAGCTTTCAAGCCGGACCCAAGTCCTACGAGCAGTACTTC,CASSFQAGPKSYEQYF
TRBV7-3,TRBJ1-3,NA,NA,TGTGCCAGCAGCTTAACCTGGGATTCCGGAAACACCATATATTTT,CASSLTWDSGNTIYF
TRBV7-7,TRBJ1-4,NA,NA,TGTGCCAGCAGCTTAAGCCTACTCGGGGCCGACGAAAAACTGTTTTTT,CASSLSLLGADEKLFF
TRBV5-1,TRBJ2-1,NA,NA,TGCGCCAGCAGCTTGGGTCTGTACAATGAGCAGTTCTTC,CASSLGLYNEQFF
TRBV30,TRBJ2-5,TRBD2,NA,TGTGCCTGGAGTGGGATAGCGGGAGGACAAGAGACCCAGTACTTC,CAWSGIAGGQETQYF
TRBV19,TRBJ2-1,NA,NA,TGTGCCAGTAAGAGGACAAACAATGAGCAGTTCTTC,CASKRTNNEQFF
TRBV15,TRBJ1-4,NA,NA,TGTGCCACCAGCAGCGACCCCTCGGGTAATGAAAAACTGTTTTTT,CATSSDPSGNEKLFF
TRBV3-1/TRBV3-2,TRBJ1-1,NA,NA,TGTGCCAGCAGCCTCCAAGAGTCCTTCAACACTGAAGCTTTCTTT,CASSLQESFNTEAFF
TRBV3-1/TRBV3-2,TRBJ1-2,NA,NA,TGTGCCAGCAGCCAAGACACGTATGGCTACACCTTC,CASSQDTYGYTF
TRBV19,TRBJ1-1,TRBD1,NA,TGTGCCAGTAGTATGGGTAAGGGACAGGGGAACACTGAAGCTTTCTTT,CASSMGKGQGNTEAFF
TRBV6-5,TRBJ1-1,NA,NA,TGTGCCAGCGGGCTGAACGGAGACACTGAAGCTTTCTTT,CASGLNGDTEAFF
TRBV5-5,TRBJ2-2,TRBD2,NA,TGTGCCAGCAGCTGGCGGGGGGACGGGGAGCTGTTTTTT,CASSWRGDGELFF
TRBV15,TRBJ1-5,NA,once,TGTGCCACCACCATTGAACAGGGAGGCCATCAGCCCCAGCATTTT,CATTIEQGGHQPQHF
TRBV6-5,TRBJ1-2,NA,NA,TGTGCCAGCAGATTTGGGGGGAATTATGACTACACCTTC,CASRFGGNYDYTF
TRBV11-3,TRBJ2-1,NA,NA,TGTGCCAGCAGCTTAGGAGTTAGCAATGAGCAGTTCTTC,CASSLGVSNEQFF
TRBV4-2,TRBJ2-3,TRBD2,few,TGTGCCAGCAGCCAAGATCTAAGCGGGGGGTTCACAGATACGCAGTATTTT,CASSQDLSGGFTDTQYF
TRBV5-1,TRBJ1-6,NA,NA,TGCGCGTCGAAGAAGGGGCCGGAATCTGACCTCCACTTT,CASKKGPESDLHF
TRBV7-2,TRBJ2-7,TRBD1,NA,TGTGCCAGCAGCTTAAGCGGGACAGGGAACGGGTACGAGCAGTACTTC,CASSLSGTGNGYEQYF
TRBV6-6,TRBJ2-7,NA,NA,TGTGCCAGCAGTCCAGCCGACAGTTCAAGGAGCTCCTACGAGCAGTACTTC,CASSPADSSRSSYEQYF
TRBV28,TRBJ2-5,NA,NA,TGTGCCAGCAGTTCCGCTAGCGAGTCACAAGAGACCCAGTACTTC,CASSSASESQETQYF
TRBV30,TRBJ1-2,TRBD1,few,TGTGCTGCAAGAGGGGGCCGCAGCTATGGCTACACCTTC,CAARGGRSYGYTF
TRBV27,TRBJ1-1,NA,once,TGTGCCAGCAGTTTGGGAGTGGTGAACACTGAAGCTTTCTTT,CASSLGVVNTEAFF
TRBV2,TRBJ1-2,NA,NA,TGTGCCAGCAGTGAGAGCCAGCAAGCTAACTATGGCTACACCTTC,CASSESQQANYGYTF
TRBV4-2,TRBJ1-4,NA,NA,TGTGCCAGCAGCCAAGAGGGGTTACAGGGAGGGCGAGAAAAACTGTTTTTT,CASSQEGLQGGREKLFF
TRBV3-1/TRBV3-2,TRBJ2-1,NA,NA,TGTGCCAGCAGCCTAGTCGGCTCCTACAATGAGCAGTTCTTC,CASSLVGSYNEQFF
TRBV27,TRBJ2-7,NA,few,TGTGCCAGCAGTTTACAACCGGGACGGGCATACGAGCAGTACTTC,CASSLQPGRAYEQYF
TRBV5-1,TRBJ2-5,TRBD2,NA,TGCGCCAGCAGCTTGGGAGCTAGCGGGAGTTGGGAGACCCAGTACTTC,CASSLGASGSWETQYF
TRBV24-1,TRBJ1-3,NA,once,TGTGCCAGCCTTACAGGGAGCTCTGGAAACACCATATATTTT,CASLTGSSGNTIYF
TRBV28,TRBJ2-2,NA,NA,TGTGCCAGCAGTTTAGGAGGGGGAGGGACCGGGGAGCTGTTTTTT,CASSLGGGGTGELFF
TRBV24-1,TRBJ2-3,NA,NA,TGTGCCACCAGTGACCCCCCACCAGGGGATACGCAGTATTTT,CATSDPPPGDTQYF
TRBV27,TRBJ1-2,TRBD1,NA,TGTGCCAGCAGTTTGGACGAGACAGGGGGACTCGATGGCTACACCTTC,CASSLDETGGLDGYTF
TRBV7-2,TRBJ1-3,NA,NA,TGTGCCAGCAGCCTTAGGGGGGGTGCTGGAAACACCATATATTTT,CASSLRGGAGNTIYF
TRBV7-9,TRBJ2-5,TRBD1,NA,TGTGCCAGCAGCCCACATCCCGGGACAGGGGAAGAGACCCAGTACTTC,CASSPHPGTGEETQYF
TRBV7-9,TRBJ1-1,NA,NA,TGTGCCAGCAGCTTAGGCGGGGAAACTGAAGCTTTCTTT,CASSLGGETEAFF
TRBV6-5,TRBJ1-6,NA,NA,TGTGCCAGCAGTCGATATAATTCACCCCTCCACTTT,CASSRYNSPLHF
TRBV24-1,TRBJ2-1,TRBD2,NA,TGTGCCACCAGTGAGCCCCTCGGGACTAACAATGAGCAGTTCTTC,CATSEPLGTNNEQFF
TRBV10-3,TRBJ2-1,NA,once,TGTGCCATCAGTCTAGACCCTCCGGGAAATGATGAGCAGTTCTTC,CAISLDPPGNDEQFF
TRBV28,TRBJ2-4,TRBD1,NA,TGTGCCAGCAGTTTATTTCAGGGGGCAAACATTCAGTACTTC,CASSLFQGANIQYF
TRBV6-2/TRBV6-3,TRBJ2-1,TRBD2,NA,TGTGCCAGCAGTTACGTCAAGGGACTAGCAGTCTACAATGAGCAGTTCTTC,CASSYVKGLAVYNEQFF
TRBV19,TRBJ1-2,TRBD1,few,TGTGCCAGTACTCACCGGGACAGGACATATGGCTACACCTTC,CASTHRDRTYGYTF